This TCR beta chain was sequenced in a study of CD8+ T cells in alopecia areata. Extraction and reverse transcription of RNA yielded cDNA as the sequencing template. Profiling relied on immunoSEQ multiplex PCR, and the TCRdb table lists in-frame clones only, not all of them. The sample has approximately 180,000 clones; approximately 67% are singletons. The CDR3 is made up of 10 amino acids. The ends were cut back, 2 bases at V and 8 bases at J, with 6 bases in the middle. Germline values: CDR1 SQVTM, CDR2 ANQGSEA. Study-wide findings and caveats: The link between baseline CD8+ expansion and response remains uncertain with one nonresponder.

Specified treatment: oral pan-JAK inhibitor, 5-10 mg twice daily. Points on this clone: Its antigen remains unidentified.

The clonotype was recovered from a human donor with alopecia areata. Sequencing used CD4+ T cells sorted from blood, obtained between weeks 47 and 50, from a patient treated with tofacitinib. The chain couples TRBV29-1 to TRBJ1-1; TRBD1 might be the D (5 bases). The DNA of the CDR3 is TGCAGCGTTGAACGACAGGAAGCTTTCTTT. Protein sequence: CSVERQEAFF.